These T cell receptor beta chains were read from a single sample in a study of T cell changes during pregnancy in multiple sclerosis. The protocol was immunoSEQ multiplex PCR, while the TCRdb copy is restricted to in-frame clones and leaves out a portion. The data contain about 35,000 clones, around 93% of them singletons. This specimen was CD4+ T cells from peripheral blood mononuclear cells, taken in the first trimester of pregnancy. Source of these receptors: a female donor with multiple sclerosis, enrolled in a pregnancy study. Both conserved end residues are part of each CDR3. A D gene is named only where the DNA matches it firmly. Rows may omit the clone size; those that give it use once, few, many or a size class.

v_gene	d_gene	j_gene	abundance	CDR3nt	CDR3aa
TRBV29-1	.	TRBJ1-1	.	TGCAGCGTTGAACAGGCCACTGAAGCTTTCTTT	CSVEQATEAFF
TRBV19	.	TRBJ1-3	.	TGTGCCAGTTCTGAGAGGGCCTCTGGAAACACCATATATTTT	CASSERASGNTIYF
TRBV5-8	TRBD1	TRBJ1-1	once	TGTGCCAGCCTTCCTGGGACAGGGGGTATAGACACTGAAGCTTTCTTT	CASLPGTGGIDTEAFF
TRBV28	.	TRBJ1-1	.	TGTGCCAGCAGTCCCCTCAGCGGAAAGAACACTGAAGCTTTCTTT	CASSPLSGKNTEAFF
TRBV18	TRBD1	TRBJ1-3	.	TGTGCCAGCTCACCGGGTACAGGGGGGAGCTCTGGAAACACCATATATTTT	CASSPGTGGSSGNTIYF
TRBV9	.	TRBJ1-2	.	TGTGCCAGCAGCGTAGAAGCAGGCGGCTACACCTTC	CASSVEAGGYTF
TRBV19	.	TRBJ2-1	.	TGTGCCAGTAGCAATTCCTACAGGGGAGGTGCCTACAATGAGCAGTTCTTC	CASSNSYRGGAYNEQFF
TRBV29-1	TRBD1	TRBJ1-5	.	TGCAGCGGGGGGGACAGAGATCAGCCCCAGCATTTT	CSGGDRDQPQHF
TRBV19	.	TRBJ1-3	.	TGTGCCAGTAGTATCGGCCAGGGGTCCGGAAACACCATATATTTT	CASSIGQGSGNTIYF
TRBV27	.	TRBJ2-5	.	TGTGCCAGCAGTTTAGGGGCTGGGGGCGGAGGATCCCAAGAGACCCAGTACTTC	CASSLGAGGGGSQETQYF
TRBV6-6	TRBD1	TRBJ1-5	.	TGTGCCAGCACGGGACAGATTAATCAGCCCCAGCATTTT	CASTGQINQPQHF
TRBV11-2	TRBD1	TRBJ1-1	.	TGTGCCAGCAGCTCCGGCCGGGACAGGGGAGCTTTCTTT	CASSSGRDRGAFF
TRBV7-9	.	TRBJ2-7	.	TGTGCCAGCAGCTTAGGATTGCAGTCCTACGAGCAGTACTTC	CASSLGLQSYEQYF
TRBV7-3	.	TRBJ2-3	.	TGTGCCAGCAGCTTAAAACGGGTGGCAGGGGTCTCAACAGATACGCAGTATTTT	CASSLKRVAGVSTDTQYF
TRBV15	TRBD1	TRBJ2-4	.	TGTGCCACCAGCAGACAGGGGGCGACCAAAAACATTCAGTACTTC	CATSRQGATKNIQYF
TRBV7-2	TRBD1	TRBJ1-5	.	TGTGCCAGCAGCTTAGTACAGGGGGGCAATCAGCCCCAGCATTTT	CASSLVQGGNQPQHF
TRBV7-3	.	TRBJ2-1	.	TGTGCCAGCAGCTTAAACAGGGACCCCTACAATGAGCAGTTCTTC	CASSLNRDPYNEQFF
TRBV4-3	.	TRBJ1-2	.	TGCGCCAGCAGCCAGACAGGCTCATATGGCTACACCTTC	CASSQTGSYGYTF
TRBV6-5	.	TRBJ2-7	.	TGTGCCAGCAGTTACTCGAAATATGGGGGGTACGAGCAGTACTTC	CASSYSKYGGYEQYF
TRBV5-4	TRBD1	TRBJ1-2	.	TGTGCCAGCAGCCCGGACAGGAACTATGGCTACACCTTC	CASSPDRNYGYTF
TRBV10-3	.	TRBJ2-1	.	TGTGCCATCAGCCCAGCTTTTAGGGACTCACGCAATGAGCAGTTCTTC	CAISPAFRDSRNEQFF
TRBV30	.	TRBJ2-3	.	TGTGCCTGGAGTGTCGACCAGGCGACAGATACGCAGTATTTT	CAWSVDQATDTQYF
TRBV7-2	.	TRBJ2-7	.	TGTGCCAGCAGCTTAGGGGGGCTTTTAGGCGAGCAGTACTTC	CASSLGGLLGEQYF
TRBV6-1	TRBD2	TRBJ2-5	.	TGTGCCAGCAGTGTTCTGACTAGCTCTGTTCGCGAGACCCAGTACTTC	CASSVLTSSVRETQYF
TRBV6-1	.	TRBJ2-1	.	TGTGCCAGTAATTACCGAGGGGGATCAAACAATGAGCAGTTCTTC	CASNYRGGSNNEQFF
TRBV5-1	TRBD2	TRBJ2-7	.	TGCGCCAGCAGCTTGGGGACTAGCGGACTCTACGAGCAGTACTTC	CASSLGTSGLYEQYF